The source of this T cell receptor (beta chain) is a study of blood T cell repertoires in COVID-19. Looking at the study overall: The United States, Italy and Spain provided the acute and convalescent COVID-19 samples. In each case, the material was cDNA or gDNA derived from T cells, B-cell-depleted T cells, or PBMCs.

Data came from immunoSEQ multiplex PCR; TCRdb stores just in-frame clones and leaves some out. The data show about 280,000 clones, 65% to 90% seen once. V was trimmed by 3 bases and J by 8 bases, leaving 14 bases between them. Germline CDR1 and CDR2: SNHLY and FYNNEI. The CDR3 has 14 amino acids. The specimen was peripheral blood. This chain links TRBV2 with TRBJ2-4; D perhaps matches TRBD2 (6 bases). The receptor was derived from a man aged 50-60 years with active or convalescent COVID-19. The DNA for the CDR3 is TGTGCCAGCAGTGAGAGGAGGGGCAGCGACATTCAGTACTTC. This gives the protein CASSERRGSDIQYF.